This T cell receptor (beta chain) was identified during a study of long-term antiretroviral therapy in people with HIV. This clone turned up a few times. Version v3.0 of the immunoSEQ assay was performed at survey level. Only in-frame clones appear in the TCRdb table, and some are missing; sequencing was by immunoSEQ multiplex PCR. The sample shows under 20,000 clones, about four fifths of them seen only once. CDR1 and CDR2 from the germline V gene are MDHEN and SYDVKM. With 6 bases removed from V and 4 bases from J, the gap between germline ends came to 15 bases. This CDR3 has 14 residues. The chain employs TRBV28 and TRBJ1-2; possible D gene TRBD1, 5 bases. The source material was unsorted PBMCs, sampled at the start of antiretroviral therapy, before treatment. This sequence was found in a young man with HIV. CDR3 sequence reads: CASRTLGAPYGYTF. In DNA, the CDR3 is TGTGCCAGCAGAACGCTCGGGGCGCCCTATGGCTACACCTTC.